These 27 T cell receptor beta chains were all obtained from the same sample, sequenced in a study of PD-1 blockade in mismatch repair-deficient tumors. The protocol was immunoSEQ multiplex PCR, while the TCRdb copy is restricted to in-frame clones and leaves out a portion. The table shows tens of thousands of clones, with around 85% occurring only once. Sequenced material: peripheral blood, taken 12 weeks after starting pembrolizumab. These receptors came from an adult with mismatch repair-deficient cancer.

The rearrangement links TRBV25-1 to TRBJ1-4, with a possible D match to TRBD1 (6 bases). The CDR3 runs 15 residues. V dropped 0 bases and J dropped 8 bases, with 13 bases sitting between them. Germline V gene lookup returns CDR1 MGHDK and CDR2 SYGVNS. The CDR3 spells CASSEYAGAHEKLFF. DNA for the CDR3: TGTGCCAGCAGTGAATACGCGGGGGCTCACGAAAAACTGTTTTTT.

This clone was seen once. The CDR3 DNA reads as TGTGCCACCAGCAGAGTTTCTCACGAGACCCAGTACTTC. Translating it yields CATSRVSHETQYF. The chain joins TRBV15 to TRBJ2-5; D is uncertain. This CDR3 is 13 amino acids long. CDR1 and CDR2 from the germline V gene are LNHNV and YYDKDF (reference sequence). The V and J ends lost 1 base and 5 bases respectively, with 8 bases between them.

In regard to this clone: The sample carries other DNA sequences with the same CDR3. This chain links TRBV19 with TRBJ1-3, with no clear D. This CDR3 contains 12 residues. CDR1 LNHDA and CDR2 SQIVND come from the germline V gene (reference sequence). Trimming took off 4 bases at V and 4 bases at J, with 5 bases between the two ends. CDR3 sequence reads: CASSTDGNTIYF. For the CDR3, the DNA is TGTGCCAGTAGTACTGACGGAAACACCATATATTTT.

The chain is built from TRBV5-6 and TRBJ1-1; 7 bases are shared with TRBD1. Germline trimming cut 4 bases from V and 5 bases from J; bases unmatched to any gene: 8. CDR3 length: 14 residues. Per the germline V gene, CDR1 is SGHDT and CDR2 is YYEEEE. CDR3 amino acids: CASSHKTGMTEAFF. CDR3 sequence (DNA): TGTGCCAGCAGCCACAAGACAGGGATGACTGAAGCTTTCTTT.

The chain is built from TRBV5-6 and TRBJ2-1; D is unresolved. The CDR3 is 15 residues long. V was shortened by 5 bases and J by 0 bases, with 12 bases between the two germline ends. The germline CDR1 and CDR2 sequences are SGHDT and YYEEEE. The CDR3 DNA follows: TGTGCCAGCAGTCCTGTGGGGATCTCCTACAATGAGCAGTTCTTC. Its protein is CASSPVGISYNEQFF.

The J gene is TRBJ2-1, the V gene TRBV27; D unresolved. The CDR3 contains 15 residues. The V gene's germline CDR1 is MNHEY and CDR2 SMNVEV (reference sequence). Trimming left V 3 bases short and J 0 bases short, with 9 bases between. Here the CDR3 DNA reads TGTGCCAGCAGTTTGTACCAGAGCTCCTACAATGAGCAGTTCTTC. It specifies CASSLYQSSYNEQFF.

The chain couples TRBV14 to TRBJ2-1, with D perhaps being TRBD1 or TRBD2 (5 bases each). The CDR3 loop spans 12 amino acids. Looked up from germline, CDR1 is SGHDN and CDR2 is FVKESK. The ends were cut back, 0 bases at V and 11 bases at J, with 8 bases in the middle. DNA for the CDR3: TGTGCCAGCAGCCAAGATTGGGGACAGCAGTTCTTC. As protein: CASSQDWGQQFF. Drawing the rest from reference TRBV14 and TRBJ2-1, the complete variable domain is EAGVTQFPSHSVIEKGQTVTLRCDPISGHDNLYWYRRVMGKEIKFLLHFVKESKQDESGMPNNRFLAERTGGTYSTLKVQPAELEDSGVYFCASSQDWGQQFFGPGTRLTVL.

CDR3 sequence reads: CAISSRLAGGDTGELFF. The CDR3 DNA follows: TGTGCCATCAGCAGTAGACTAGCGGGAGGGGACACCGGGGAGCTGTTTTTT. The chain links TRBV10-3 to TRBJ2-2, with TRBD2 matching 14 bases. J was trimmed by 3 bases and V by 6 bases; bases with no gene match: 6. CDR3 size: 17 residues. Germline values: CDR1 ENHRY, CDR2 SYGVKD.

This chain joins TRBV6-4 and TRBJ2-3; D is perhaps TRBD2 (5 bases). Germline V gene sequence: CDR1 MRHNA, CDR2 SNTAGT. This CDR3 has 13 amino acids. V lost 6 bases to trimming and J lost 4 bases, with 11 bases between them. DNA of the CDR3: TGTGCCAGCAGCCTTGAGGGTGCAGATACGCAGTATTTT. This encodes CASSLEGADTQYF.

The CDR3 bases are TGCGCCAGCAGCCGGGAGGGAGGCAAGGCTTTCTTT. Protein sequence: CASSREGGKAFF. The chain has TRBV5-1 and TRBJ1-1; D not resolved. V lost 4 bases and J lost 11, with 15 bases in between. This CDR3 is 12 amino acids long. The germline V gene encodes CDR1 SGHRS and CDR2 YFSETQ. Supplemented by reference TRBV5-1 and TRBJ1-1, the full variable domain reads KAGVTQTPRYLIKTRGQQVTLSCSPISGHRSVSWYQQTPGQGLQFLFEYFSETQRNKGNFPGRFSGRQFSNSRSEMNVSTLELGDSALYLCASSREGGKAFFGQGTRLTVV.

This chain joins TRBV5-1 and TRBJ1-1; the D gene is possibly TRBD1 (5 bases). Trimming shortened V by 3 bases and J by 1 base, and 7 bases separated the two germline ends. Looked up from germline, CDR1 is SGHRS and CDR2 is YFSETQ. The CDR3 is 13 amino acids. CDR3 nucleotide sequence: TGCGCCAGCAGCTCTCAGGGGAACACTGAAGCTTTCTTT. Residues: CASSSQGNTEAFF.

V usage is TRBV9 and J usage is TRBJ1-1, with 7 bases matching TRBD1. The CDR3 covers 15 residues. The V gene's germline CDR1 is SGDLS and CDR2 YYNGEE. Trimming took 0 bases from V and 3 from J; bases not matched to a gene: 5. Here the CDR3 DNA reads TGTGCCAGCAGCGTAGTGGCAGGGGGATACACTGAAGCTTTCTTT. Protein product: CASSVVAGGYTEAFF.

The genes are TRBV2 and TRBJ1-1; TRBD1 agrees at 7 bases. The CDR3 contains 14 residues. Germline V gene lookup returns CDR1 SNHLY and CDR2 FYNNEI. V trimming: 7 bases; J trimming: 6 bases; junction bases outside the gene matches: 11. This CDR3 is CASTGEGAFSEAFF. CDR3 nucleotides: TGTGCCAGCACCGGGGAGGGGGCGTTTTCTGAAGCTTTCTTT.

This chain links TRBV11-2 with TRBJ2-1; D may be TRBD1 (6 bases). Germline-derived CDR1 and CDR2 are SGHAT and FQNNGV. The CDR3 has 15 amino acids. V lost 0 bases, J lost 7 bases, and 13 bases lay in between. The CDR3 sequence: CASSLDGAGTNEQFF. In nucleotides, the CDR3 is TGTGCCAGCAGCTTAGATGGGGCAGGGACAAATGAGCAGTTCTTC.

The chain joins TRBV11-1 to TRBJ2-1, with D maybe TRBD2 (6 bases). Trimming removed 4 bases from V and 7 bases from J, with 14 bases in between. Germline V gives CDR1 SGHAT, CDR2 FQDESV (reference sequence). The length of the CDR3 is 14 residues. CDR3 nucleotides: TGTGCCAGCAGCTACCGGGCTAGCGAAAATGAGCAGTTCTTC. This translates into CASSYRASENEQFF. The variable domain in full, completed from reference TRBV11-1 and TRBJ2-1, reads EAEVAQSPRYKITEKSQAVAFWCDPISGHATLYWYRQILGQGPELLVQFQDESVVDDSQLPKDRFSAERLKGVDSTLKIQPAELGDSAMYLCASSYRASENEQFFGPGTRLTVL.

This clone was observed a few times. The DNA for the CDR3 is TGTGCCAGCAGCTTAGATGGGTACGAGCAGTACTTC. The encoded protein is CASSLDGYEQYF. The chain recombines TRBV11-2 with TRBJ2-7, with unresolved D. This CDR3 region has 12 residues. CDR1 and CDR2 from the germline V gene are SGHAT and FQNNGV. Trimming removed 0 bases at V and 4 bases at J, with 4 bases between.

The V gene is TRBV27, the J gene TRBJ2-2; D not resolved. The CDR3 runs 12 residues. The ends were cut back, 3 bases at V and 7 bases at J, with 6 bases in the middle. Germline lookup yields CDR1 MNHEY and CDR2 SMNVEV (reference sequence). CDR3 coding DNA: TGTGCCAGCAGTTTTGACGGCGGGGAGCTGTTTTTT. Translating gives CASSFDGGELFF.

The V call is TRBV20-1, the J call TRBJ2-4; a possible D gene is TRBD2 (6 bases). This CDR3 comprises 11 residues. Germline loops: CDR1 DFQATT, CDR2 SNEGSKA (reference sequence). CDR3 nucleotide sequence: TGCAGGGGACTTAGCCAGGACATTCAGTACTTC. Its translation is CRGLSQDIQYF.

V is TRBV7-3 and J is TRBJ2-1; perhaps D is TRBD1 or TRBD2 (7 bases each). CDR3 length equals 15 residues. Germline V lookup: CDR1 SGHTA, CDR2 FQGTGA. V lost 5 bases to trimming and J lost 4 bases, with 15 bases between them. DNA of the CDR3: TGTGCCAGCAGCCCGCAGGGGGGGCCTTACAATGAGCAGTTCTTC. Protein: CASSPQGGPYNEQFF.

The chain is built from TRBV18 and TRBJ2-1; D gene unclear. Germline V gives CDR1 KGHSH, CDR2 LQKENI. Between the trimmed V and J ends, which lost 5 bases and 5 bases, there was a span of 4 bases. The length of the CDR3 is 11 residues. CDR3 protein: CASSENNEQFF. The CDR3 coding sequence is TGTGCCAGCTCAGAAAACAATGAGCAGTTCTTC. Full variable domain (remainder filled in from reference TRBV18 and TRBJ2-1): NAGVMQNPRHLVRRRGQEARLRCSPMKGHSHVYWYRQLPEEGLKFMVYLQKENIIDESGMPKERFSAEFPKEGPSILRIQQVVRGDSAAYFCASSENNEQFFGPGTRLTVL.

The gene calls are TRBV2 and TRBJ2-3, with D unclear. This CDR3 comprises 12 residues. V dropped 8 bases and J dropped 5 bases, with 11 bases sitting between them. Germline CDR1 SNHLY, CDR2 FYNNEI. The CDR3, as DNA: TGTGCCAGCTTGCTAGTTGAAGATACGCAGTATTTT. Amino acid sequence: CASLLVEDTQYF.

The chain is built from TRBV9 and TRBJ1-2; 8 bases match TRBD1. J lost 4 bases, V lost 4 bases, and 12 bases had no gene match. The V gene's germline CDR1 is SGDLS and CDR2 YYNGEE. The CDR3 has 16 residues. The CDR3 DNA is TGTGCCAGCAGCCCCCGGACAGGGCTGAAACTCTATGGCTACACCTTC. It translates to CASSPRTGLKLYGYTF.

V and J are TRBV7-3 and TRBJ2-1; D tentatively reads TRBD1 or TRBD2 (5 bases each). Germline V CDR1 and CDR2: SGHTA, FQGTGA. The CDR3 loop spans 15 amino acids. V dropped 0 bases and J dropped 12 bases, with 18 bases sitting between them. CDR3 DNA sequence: TGTGCCAGCAGCTTAACTGCTGGGGACGCCCGGGGGCAGTTCTTC. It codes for CASSLTAGDARGQFF.

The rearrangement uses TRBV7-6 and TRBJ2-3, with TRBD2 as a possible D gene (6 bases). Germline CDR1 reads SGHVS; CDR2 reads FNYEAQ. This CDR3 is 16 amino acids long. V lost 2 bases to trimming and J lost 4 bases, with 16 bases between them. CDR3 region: CASSLRKAGQADTQYF. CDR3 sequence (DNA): TGTGCCAGCAGCTTAAGGAAAGCGGGCCAGGCAGATACGCAGTATTTT. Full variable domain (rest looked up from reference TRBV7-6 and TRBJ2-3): GAGVSQSPRYKVTKRGQDVALRCDPISGHVSLYWYRQALGQGPEFLTYFNYEAQQDKSGLPNDRFSAERPEGSISTLTIQRTEQRDSAMYRCASSLRKAGQADTQYFGPGTRLTVL.

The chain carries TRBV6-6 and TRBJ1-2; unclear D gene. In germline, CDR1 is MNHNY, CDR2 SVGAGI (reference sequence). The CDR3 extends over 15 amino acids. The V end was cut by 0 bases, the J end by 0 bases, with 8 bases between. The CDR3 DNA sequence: TGTGCCAGCAGTTACTCCACTGGCACTAACTATGGCTACACCTTC. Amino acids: CASSYSTGTNYGYTF.

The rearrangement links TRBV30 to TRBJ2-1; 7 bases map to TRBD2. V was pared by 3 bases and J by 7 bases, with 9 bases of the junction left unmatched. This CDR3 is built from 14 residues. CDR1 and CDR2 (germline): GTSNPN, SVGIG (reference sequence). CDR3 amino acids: CAWRGASGLNEQFF. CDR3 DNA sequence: TGTGCCTGGAGAGGGGCTAGCGGTTTAAATGAGCAGTTCTTC.

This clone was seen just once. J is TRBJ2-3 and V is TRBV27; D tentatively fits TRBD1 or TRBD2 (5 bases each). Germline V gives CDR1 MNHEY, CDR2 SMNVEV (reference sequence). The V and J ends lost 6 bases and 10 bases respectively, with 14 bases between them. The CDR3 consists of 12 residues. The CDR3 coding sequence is TGTGCCAGCAGCCCCAGTCAGGGAGCGCAGTATTTT. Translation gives CASSPSQGAQYF.